The source of this T cell receptor (beta chain) is a study of T cell responses to AZD1222 COVID-19 vaccine. Findings of the study overall: Nearly half of unique spike-specific TCRs reportedly avoided B.1.351 and B.1.1.7 mutated regions. A rise in Spike-specific TCR breadth and depth followed two AZD1222 doses.

V lost 0 bases to trimming and J lost 7 bases, with 10 bases between them. Germline values: CDR1 LGHDT, CDR2 YNNKEL (reference sequence). The CDR3 totals 14 residues. Remarks on this clone: Its target is unknown.

Assay used: immunoSEQ multiplex PCR; TCRdb lists only in-frame clones, some missing. Here the sample spans roughly 100,000 clones, about 90% being singletons. The specimen comprised peripheral blood, sampled on day 0 of AZD1222 vaccination. The chain is built from TRBV3-1 (or the pseudogene TRBV3-2) and TRBJ2-1, with a tentative D call TRBD2 (5 bases). This clonotype was obtained from an adult in good health. Here the CDR3 DNA reads TGTGCCAGCAGCCAAGAGGACTGGTTGAATGAGCAGTTCTTC. Translation gives CASSQEDWLNEQFF.